Listed here are 15 T cell receptor beta chains from one sample, sequenced in a study of blood T cell repertoires in COVID-19. Using immunoSEQ multiplex PCR, the repertoire was profiled, and TCRdb retains in-frame clones only, with some absent. The table has about 120,000 clones, 85% to 90% seen once. Sample: peripheral blood. Every receptor here comes from an older woman with COVID-19, enrolled during active disease.

This clone was recorded a few times. The gene calls are TRBV7-2 and TRBJ1-2; D remains unclear. Trimming took 5 bases from V and 5 from J, leaving 9 bases between them. The CDR3 totals 12 residues. Germline V gene data show CDR1 as SGHTA and CDR2 as FQGNSA. The CDR3 spells CASSPNTYGYTF. For the CDR3, the DNA is TGTGCCAGCAGCCCAAACACATATGGCTACACCTTC.

The DNA of the CDR3 is TGCGCCAGCAGTGTAGGGGCGAGTGGGGCCAACGTCCTGACTTTC. This codes for CASSVGASGANVLTF. The chain couples TRBV4-3 to TRBJ2-6; D may be TRBD1 (5 bases). V lost 6 bases, J lost 3 bases, and 12 bases lay in between. CDR1 LGHNA and CDR2 YSLEER come from the germline V gene. The CDR3 extends over 15 amino acids.

The V gene is TRBV7-9, the J gene TRBJ1-2, with 7 bases identical to TRBD1. Germline values: CDR1 SEHNR, CDR2 FQNEAQ (reference sequence). The CDR3 has 15 amino acids. J was trimmed by 7 bases and V by 1 base; bases with no gene match: 9. The CDR3 protein is CASSLVAGTAGGYTF. The CDR3 DNA follows: TGTGCCAGCAGCTTAGTAGCCGGGACAGCCGGTGGCTACACCTTC.

CDR3 sequence reads: CASSSVPDSNEQFF. Here the CDR3 DNA reads TGTGCCAGCAGCTCAGTGCCGGACAGCAATGAGCAGTTCTTC. This chain uses TRBV7-3 with TRBJ2-1, with D perhaps matching TRBD1 (6 bases). Trimming removed 4 bases at V and 6 bases at J, with 13 bases between. Germline V gene data show CDR1 as SGHTA and CDR2 as FQGTGA. This CDR3 is built from 14 residues.

V is TRBV28 and J is TRBJ1-6; D possibly corresponds to TRBD1 (5 bases). The CDR3 has 18 residues. V lost 6 bases, J lost 4 bases, and 22 bases lay in between. CDR1 is MDHEN, CDR2 SYDVKM, per germline. DNA for the CDR3: TGTGCCAGCAGAAGAGACAGCGCCCCTTTAAATTATAATTCACCCCTCCACTTT. Protein product: CASRRDSAPLNYNSPLHF.

A few counts support this clone. The rearrangement uses TRBV6-2 or TRBV6-3 and TRBJ1-2, with TRBD1 identical over 7 bases. The CDR3 extends over 12 amino acids. The V gene's germline CDR1 is MNHEY and CDR2 SVGEGT. V dropped 4 bases and J dropped 7; count of bases not matched to a gene: 3. CDR3 residues: CASSSGGSGYTF. Here the CDR3 DNA reads TGTGCCAGCAGTTCAGGGGGTTCTGGCTACACCTTC.

The V and J genes are TRBV29-1 and TRBJ1-1, with D perhaps TRBD1 (6 bases). V lost 7 bases and J lost 2, with 11 bases in between. From germline, CDR1 is SQVTM and CDR2 ANQGSEA. This CDR3 is built from 12 residues. The DNA for the CDR3 is TGCAGCGCTGGACAGTTAAACACTGAAGCTTTCTTT. Protein sequence: CSAGQLNTEAFF.

This clone was recorded once. J is TRBJ2-3 and V is TRBV5-4; 10 bases are a match to TRBD2. After removal of 4 bases from V and 0 bases from J, the junction contained 5 bases not matched to a gene. CDR3 length: 16 amino acids. Germline CDR1 reads SGHNT; CDR2 reads YYREEE (reference sequence). The CDR3 coding sequence is TGTGCCAGCAGCCGTTTTAGCGGGGGGAGCACAGATACGCAGTATTTT. The encoded protein is CASSRFSGGSTDTQYF.

This clone was observed a handful of times. V is TRBV6-2 or TRBV6-3 and J is TRBJ1-5; the match to TRBD1 covers 8 bases. CDR3 length equals 15 residues. Germline CDR1 and CDR2: MNHEY and SVGEGT. V lost 5 bases, J lost 6 bases, and 9 bases stayed unmatched. CDR3 sequence (DNA): TGTGCCAGCAGTGTAGACAGGGGAGTTATTCAGCCCCAGCATTTT. This gives the protein CASSVDRGVIQPQHF.

The chain links TRBV7-2 to TRBJ1-3; 8 bases map to TRBD1. This CDR3 is 16 amino acids long. J was trimmed by 0 bases and V by 5 bases; bases with no gene match: 6. Germline V gene sequence: CDR1 SGHTA, CDR2 FQGNSA. CDR3 in DNA: TGTGCCAGCAGCCCGGGACAGGCCGGCTCTGGAAACACCATATATTTT. The encoded protein is CASSPGQAGSGNTIYF. Complete variable domain (other parts from reference TRBV7-2 and TRBJ1-3): GAGVSQSPSNKVTEKGKDVELRCDPISGHTALYWYRQSLGQGLEFLIYFQGNSAPDKSGLPSDRFSAERTGGSVSTLTIQRTQQEDSAVYLCASSPGQAGSGNTIYFGEGSWLTVV.

The chain combines TRBV7-8 with TRBJ1-5; no definite D call. V shed 3 bases and J shed 6 bases, with 9 bases lying between them. Germline values: CDR1 SGHVS, CDR2 FQNEAQ. The CDR3 runs to 13 residues. The CDR3 bases are TGTGCCAGCAGCTTCGGAGATTTTCAGCCCCAGCATTTT. Protein product: CASSFGDFQPQHF.

This rearrangement joins TRBV6-5 to TRBJ1-2; D is uncertain. V lost 2 bases to trimming and J lost 4 bases, with 14 bases between them. From germline, CDR1 is MNHEY and CDR2 SVGAGI. The CDR3 sequence is 15 residues long. The chain's CDR3 is CASSYNSGFGYGYTF. The CDR3 DNA follows: TGTGCCAGCAGTTACAATTCGGGGTTCGGCTATGGCTACACCTTC.

This chain connects TRBV11-2 to TRBJ1-1, with D perhaps matching TRBD1 (5 bases). Trimming left V 1 base short and J 6 bases short, with 9 bases between. The CDR3 loop spans 13 amino acids. From germline, CDR1 is SGHAT and CDR2 FQNNGV. As DNA, the CDR3 is TGTGCCAGCAGCTTAGTTCGGGGGGCTGAAGCTTTCTTT. Translation gives CASSLVRGAEAFF.

The rearrangement links TRBV27 to TRBJ1-6; TRBD1 matches 12 bases. The CDR3 consists of 17 residues. Per germline, CDR1 MNHEY and CDR2 SMNVEV (reference sequence). V lost 6 bases, J lost 7 bases, and 10 bases stayed unmatched. The CDR3 spells CASRGTGGPEVNSPLHF. CDR3 in DNA: TGTGCCAGCAGGGGGACAGGGGGCCCGGAGGTAAATTCACCCCTCCACTTT.

This clone occurred once. The rearrangement uses TRBV29-1 and TRBJ2-1, with a possible D match to TRBD1 (5 bases). The CDR3 runs to 14 residues. Trimming left V 0 bases short and J 2 bases short, with 8 bases between. Per germline, CDR1 SQVTM and CDR2 ANQGSEA. CDR3 DNA: TGCAGCGTTGAAGATCGACAGACCTACAATGAGCAGTTCTTC. As protein: CSVEDRQTYNEQFF.